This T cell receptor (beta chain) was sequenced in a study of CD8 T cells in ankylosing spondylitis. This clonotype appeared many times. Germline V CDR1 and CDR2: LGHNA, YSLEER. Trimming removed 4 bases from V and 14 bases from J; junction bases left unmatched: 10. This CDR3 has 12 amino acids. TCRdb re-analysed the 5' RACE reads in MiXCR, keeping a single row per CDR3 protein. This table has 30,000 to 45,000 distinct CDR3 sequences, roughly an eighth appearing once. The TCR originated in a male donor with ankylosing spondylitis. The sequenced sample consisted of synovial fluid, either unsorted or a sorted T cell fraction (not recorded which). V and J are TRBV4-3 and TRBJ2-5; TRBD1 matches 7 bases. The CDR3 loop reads CASSLTPGQLYF. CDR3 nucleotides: TGCGCCAGCAGCCTAACTCCGGGACAGCTATACTTC.